This TCR beta chain is drawn from a study of blood T cell repertoires in COVID-19. Sequencing used immunoSEQ multiplex PCR; TCRdb keeps in-frame clones, though not all of them. The sample includes under 250,000 clones, 80% to 90% of them seen just once. The origin of this receptor is a woman aged 25 to 39 with acute COVID-19. Sequenced: PBMCs or T cells enriched from blood (not recorded which).

CDR3 region: CASSRRRGGSPWQETQYF. CDR3 coding DNA: TGCGCCAGCAGCCGGAGGCGGGGGGGCTCCCCCTGGCAAGAGACCCAGTACTTC. This chain connects TRBV4-1 to TRBJ2-5; TRBD2 aligns across 9 bases. There are 18 residues in the CDR3. In germline, CDR1 is MGHRA, CDR2 YSYEKL. The trim removed 4 bases at V and 2 bases at J, leaving 14 bases unmatched.